The 27 T cell receptor beta chains in this list originate from one sample, sequenced in a study of blood T cells in healthy people across ages. A second roughly 6 to 12 cycle PCR used barcoded and J-beta primers. In TCRdb, the 5' RACE reads were re-called with MiXCR into one record per CDR3 protein. Of fewer than 1.5 million distinct CDR3 sequences in the sample, roughly 40% were seen once. The sequenced sample was blood. These receptors originate from a woman aged 18-35 years in good health.

V is TRBV20-1 and J is TRBJ2-4; D might be TRBD1 or TRBD2, each matching 5 bases. The length of the CDR3 is 12 residues. V dropped 5 bases and J dropped 5 bases, with 10 bases sitting between them. Germline CDR1 is DFQATT and CDR2 is SNEGSKA (reference sequence). CDR3 bases: TGCAGTGCTGTGGGACCTGAAAACATTCAGTACTTC. It yields the protein CSAVGPENIQYF.

V is TRBV5-6 and J is TRBJ1-1, with TRBD1 as a possible D gene (5 bases). The ends were cut back, 4 bases at V and 1 base at J, with 11 bases in the middle. Germline assignment: CDR1 SGHDT and CDR2 YYEEEE. This CDR3 contains 14 residues. CDR3 DNA sequence: TGTGCCAGCAGCCGGGACGGACAGAACACTGAAGCTTTCTTT. It codes for CASSRDGQNTEAFF.

This rearrangement joins TRBV25-1 to TRBJ2-7, with 7 bases that match TRBD2. Germline trimming cut 3 bases from V and 6 bases from J; bases unmatched to any gene: 2. The length of the CDR3 is 12 residues. CDR1 MGHDK and CDR2 SYGVNS come from the germline V gene. The CDR3 loop is CASSERLAEQYF. The CDR3 DNA follows: TGTGCCAGCAGTGAGCGACTAGCCGAGCAGTACTTC.

A few counts support this clonotype. The chain is built from TRBV20-1 and TRBJ1-2; tentative D call: TRBD1 (5 bases). Trimming pared 2 bases from V and 4 bases from J, leaving 14 bases between. CDR1 and CDR2 (germline): DFQATT, SNEGSKA (reference sequence). The CDR3 runs 14 residues. This CDR3 reads CSARSSGGSYGYTF. The DNA for the CDR3 is TGCAGTGCTAGATCCTCCGGGGGATCCTATGGCTACACCTTC.

The chain joins TRBV4-1 to TRBJ2-5; D remains ambiguous. The germline CDR1 and CDR2 sequences are MGHRA and YSYEKL. The ends were cut back, 3 bases at V and 1 base at J, with 6 bases in the middle. There are 13 residues in the CDR3. CDR3 protein: CASSQHSQETQYF. In DNA, the CDR3 is TGCGCCAGCAGCCAGCACTCCCAAGAGACCCAGTACTTC.

V is TRBV5-1 and J is TRBJ1-5, with TRBD1 matching over 8 bases. Germline values: CDR1 SGHRS, CDR2 YFSETQ. CDR3 size: 14 residues. The V gene end was trimmed by 2 bases and the J gene end by 5 bases; junction bases not matched to a gene: 3. CDR3 coding DNA: TGCGCCAGCAGCTTTACAGGGGGGCATCAGCCCCAGCATTTT. Translation: CASSFTGGHQPQHF.

Of note for this clonotype: A much larger clone is a single base away; this may be a read error. This chain uses TRBV11-1 with TRBJ2-5; 7 bases agree with TRBD1. Germline V gene sequence: CDR1 SGHAT, CDR2 FQDESV (reference sequence). CDR3 length: 14 amino acids. Here the CDR3 DNA reads TGTGCCAGCAGTACAGGGGCTTTGCGAGAGATCCAGTACTTC. It codes for CASSTGALREIQYF. Full variable domain (rest looked up from reference TRBV11-1 and TRBJ2-5): EAEVAQSPRYKITEKSQAVAFWCDPISGHATLYWYRQILGQGPELLVQFQDESVVDDSQLPKDRFSAERLKGVDSTLKIQPAELGDSAMYLCASSTGALREIQYFGPGTRLLVL.

V and J are TRBV6-5 and TRBJ2-4; 8 bases agree with TRBD2. The J call is in doubt because the DNA end fits TRBJ2-7 better. The CDR3 spans 15 residues. Germline V gene data show CDR1 as MNHEY and CDR2 as SVGAGI. CDR3 nucleotides: TGTGCCAGCATTACGGGAGGAGCGGGGGCCTACGAGCAGTACTTC. As protein: CASITGGAGAYEQYF.

This clonotype was picked up a small number of times. The V call is TRBV7-3, the J call TRBJ1-1; a weak D match, TRBD1 (6 bases). The germline gives CDR1 SGHTA, CDR2 FQGTGA. CDR3 length: 14 amino acids. Trimming removed 4 bases at V and 4 bases at J, with 13 bases between. The CDR3 bases are TGTGCCAGCAGCTCGGGCCTACAGGGCACTGAAGCTTTCTTT. Its protein is CASSSGLQGTEAFF.

The V and J genes are TRBV12-3 or TRBV12-4 and TRBJ2-3; 13 bases are a match to TRBD2. V dropped 5 bases and J dropped 6; count of bases not matched to a gene: 5. This CDR3 contains 15 residues. The CDR3 loop reads CASSPRTSGSDTQYF. In DNA, the CDR3 is TGTGCCAGCAGTCCAAGGACTAGCGGGAGTGATACGCAGTATTTT.

V usage is TRBV10-3 and J usage is TRBJ1-1; D remains unclear. CDR1 ENHRY and CDR2 SYGVKD come from the germline V gene. The CDR3 is 14 residues long. Trimming took off 4 bases at V and 1 base at J, with 10 bases between the two ends. CDR3 loop: CAISVNGGNTEAFF. In nucleotides, the CDR3 is TGTGCCATCAGTGTAAACGGAGGGAACACTGAAGCTTTCTTT.

This clonotype showed up just a few times. This rearrangement joins TRBV7-8 to TRBJ2-3, with D perhaps TRBD2 (6 bases). The CDR3 contains 16 residues. Germline assignment: CDR1 SGHVS and CDR2 FQNEAQ. V was cut by 5 bases and J by 0 bases, with 15 bases left in between. The CDR3 region is CASSARGGKSTDTQYF. In nucleotides, the CDR3 is TGTGCCAGCAGCGCCCGTGGGGGGAAAAGCACAGATACGCAGTATTTT.

This clonotype was counted only a few times. The J gene is TRBJ2-3, the V gene TRBV21-1; the table calls TRBD2, which could not be checked here. TRBV21-1 is listed as a pseudogene. The CDR3 runs 14 residues. For the CDR3, the DNA is TGTGCCAGTCTACTAGCGGGGTACCCAGATACGCAGTATTTT. Translating it yields CASLLAGYPDTQYF.

The V call is TRBV20-1, the J call TRBJ2-7; D may be TRBD2 (6 bases). This CDR3 comprises 11 residues. Trimming left V 3 bases short and J 7 bases short, with 10 bases between. Germline loops: CDR1 DFQATT, CDR2 SNEGSKA (reference sequence). CDR3 sequence (DNA): TGCAGTGCTAGGGAGGGGACGGAGCAGTACTTC. Residues: CSAREGTEQYF.

The chain combines TRBV4-2 with TRBJ1-6; perhaps TRBD1 as D (6 bases). This CDR3 spans 13 amino acids. Germline CDR1 is LGHNA and CDR2 is YNFKEQ. Trimming removed 4 bases at V and 17 bases at J, with 18 bases between. The DNA for the CDR3 is TGTGCCAGCAGCCCCTCGGGGGCAGGTACCATCCACTTT. This codes for CASSPSGAGTIHF.

The rearrangement links TRBV18 to TRBJ2-1; TRBD2 aligns across 7 bases. Looked up from germline, CDR1 is KGHSH and CDR2 is LQKENI. V shed 1 base, J shed 9 bases, and the junction held 12 bases outside the gene matches. The CDR3 has 16 residues. The CDR3 sequence is CASSPRTAGANREQFF. CDR3 nucleotide sequence: TGTGCCAGCTCACCACGGACCGCGGGAGCGAACCGTGAGCAGTTCTTC.

The chain is built from TRBV6-6 and TRBJ2-7; 14 bases are shared with TRBD2. The CDR3 consists of 15 residues. J was trimmed by 5 bases and V by 8 bases; bases with no gene match: 8. CDR1 MNHNY and CDR2 SVGAGI come from the germline V gene (reference sequence). In nucleotides, the CDR3 is TGTGCCAGCGGGACTAGCGGGGGAATCGGGGACGAGCAGTACTTC. Encoded protein: CASGTSGGIGDEQYF.

The gene calls are TRBV12-3 or TRBV12-4 and TRBJ2-7; TRBD1 agrees at 8 bases. This CDR3 comprises 14 residues. Germline trimming cut 4 bases from V and 4 bases from J; bases unmatched to any gene: 6. CDR3 bases: TGTGCCAGCAGTTCCCAGGGGGCAAAGTACGAGCAGTACTTC. Protein sequence: CASSSQGAKYEQYF.

The V and J genes are TRBV7-2 and TRBJ1-4, with 10 bases identical to TRBD1. After removal of 5 bases from V and 8 bases from J, the junction contained 5 bases not matched to a gene. Germline V gene sequence: CDR1 SGHTA, CDR2 FQGNSA. There are 14 residues in the CDR3. The CDR3 DNA reads as TGTGCCAGCAGCGTGGACAGGGGGACGGAAAAACTGTTTTTT. Translating it yields CASSVDRGTEKLFF.

This chain links TRBV12-3 or TRBV12-4 with TRBJ2-1; D not resolved. The CDR3 contains 14 residues. The ends were cut back, 8 bases at V and 6 bases at J, with 17 bases in the middle. CDR3 sequence: CASGVSIQSNEQFF. Written as DNA, the CDR3 is TGTGCCAGCGGAGTTTCAATCCAAAGCAATGAGCAGTTCTTC.

This chain links TRBV6-1 with TRBJ2-7; TRBD2 agrees at 7 bases. The CDR3 is 13 residues long. The J segment lost 6 bases and the V segment lost 1 base, leaving 3 bases of the junction unmatched. Germline lookup yields CDR1 MNHNS and CDR2 SASEGT. The CDR3 loop reads CASSEGLASEQYF. The CDR3 DNA is TGTGCCAGCAGTGAAGGACTAGCAAGCGAGCAGTACTTC.

This chain connects TRBV20-1 to TRBJ2-7; D perhaps matches TRBD1 (6 bases). This CDR3 has 13 amino acids. Trimming took 2 bases from V and 7 from J, leaving 15 bases between them. Germline V gene sequence: CDR1 DFQATT, CDR2 SNEGSKA (reference sequence). The DNA for the CDR3 is TGCAGTGCTAGATCAGGGGCCCCGGGAGAGCAGTACTTC. It translates to CSARSGAPGEQYF.

This clonotype has more than one count but fewer than ten. The J gene is TRBJ2-1, the V gene TRBV20-1; a possible D gene is TRBD2 (6 bases). Trimming left V 7 bases short and J 6 bases short, with 16 bases between. Looked up from germline, CDR1 is DFQATT and CDR2 is SNEGSKA (reference sequence). The CDR3 consists of 13 residues. In nucleotides, the CDR3 is TGCAGTGTAAGCGGGCAGTTCGGCAATGAGCAGTTCTTC. This encodes CSVSGQFGNEQFF.

V usage is TRBV24-1 and J usage is TRBJ1-2; 7 bases are a match to TRBD1. The length of the CDR3 is 14 residues. The ends lost 6 bases at V and 3 bases at J; junction bases unmatched: 6. Germline CDR1 and CDR2: KGHDR and SFDVKD. CDR3 DNA sequence: TGTGCCACCAGTCGGGCAGGGGGACACTATGGCTACACCTTC. Translating gives CATSRAGGHYGYTF.

The chain recombines TRBV9 with TRBJ2-5; D is unclear. CDR3 size: 13 residues. Trimming left V 7 bases short and J 0 bases short, with 10 bases between. The germline V gene has CDR1 SGDLS and CDR2 YYNGEE. The CDR3 reads CASSDPYQETQYF. The CDR3 region has the DNA TGTGCCAGCTCGGACCCATACCAAGAGACCCAGTACTTC.

With regard to this clonotype: Relative to the germline gene, one junction end is altered; a read error may explain this. This chain joins TRBV25-1 and TRBJ1-1, with TRBD1 as a possible D gene (5 bases). Germline V gene sequence: CDR1 MGHDK, CDR2 SYGVNS. The CDR3 has 13 residues. CDR3 sequence (DNA): TGTGCCAACAGTGAAGCTGGGGGCACTGAAGCTTTCTTT. Its translation: CANSEAGGTEAFF. Drawing the rest from reference TRBV25-1 and TRBJ1-1, the complete variable domain is EADIYQTPRYLVIGTGKKITLECSQTMGHDKMYWYQQDPGMELHLIHYSYGVNSTEKGDLSSESTVSRIRTEHFPLTLESARPSHTSQYLCANSEAGGTEAFFGQGTRLTVV.

For this clonotype: This may arise from a read error, as a much more abundant clone is one base away. J is TRBJ2-3 and V is TRBV7-2; D might be TRBD1 (6 bases). The V gene's germline CDR1 is SGHTA and CDR2 FQGNSA. The V gene lost 8 bases and the J gene lost 0 bases, with 15 bases spanning the gap. CDR3 size: 15 residues. CDR3 protein: CASGRQASSTDTQYF. CDR3 nucleotides: TGTGCCAGCGGCCGACAGGCCTCTAGCACAGATACGCAGTATTTT.